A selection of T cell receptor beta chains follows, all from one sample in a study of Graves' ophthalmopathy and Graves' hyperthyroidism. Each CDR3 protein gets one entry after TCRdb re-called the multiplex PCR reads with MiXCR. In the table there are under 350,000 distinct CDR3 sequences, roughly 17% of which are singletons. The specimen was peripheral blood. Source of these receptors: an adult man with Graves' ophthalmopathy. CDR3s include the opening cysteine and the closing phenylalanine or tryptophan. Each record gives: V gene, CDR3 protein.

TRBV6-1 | CASSEGLHSPLHF
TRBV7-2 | CASSFGRDGYEQYF
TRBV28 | CASTYRDMRETQYF
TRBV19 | CASSYGTADEQYF
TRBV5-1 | CASSLEYSATSNYGYTF
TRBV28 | CASTPGSLSYEQYF
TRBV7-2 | CASSLQVGGPYEQYF
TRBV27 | CATQNSQNSYEQYF
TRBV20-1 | CSARPRMSYEQYF
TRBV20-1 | CSVPGEGGETQYF
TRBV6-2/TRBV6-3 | CASSYSYYEQYF
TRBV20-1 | CSAVPTGPKGKNIQYF
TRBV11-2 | CASSLGRGGGAQETQYF
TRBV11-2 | CASSFDRGSAEAFF
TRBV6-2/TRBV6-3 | CASSYPSFDEQYF
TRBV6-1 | CASSSPGASSYEQYF
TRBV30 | CAWSQNSNQPQHF
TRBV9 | CASSISPGTGVETQYF
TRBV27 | CASSAHGASGRETQYF
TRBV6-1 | CASSEQGYTEAFF
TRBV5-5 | CASSLTGTGGFYEQYF
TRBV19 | CASSMRSGAVAKNIQYF
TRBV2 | CASSEASGKNTGELFF
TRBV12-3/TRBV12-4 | CASSLTGGNGGYTF
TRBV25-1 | CASSDSLYSGRVYEQYF
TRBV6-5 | CASTGGINTGELFF
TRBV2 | CASRAETGDGYGYTF
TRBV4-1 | CASSPLAGVNCEQYF
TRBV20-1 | CSARSQTQETQYF
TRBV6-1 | CASSVGGNQPQHF
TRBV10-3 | CAISEGQGYTGELFF
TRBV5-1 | CASSWDASNYGYTF
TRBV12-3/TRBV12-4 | CASTHSGPPYEQYF
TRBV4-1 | CASSQEGGRAGELFF
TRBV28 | CASRHPGQSWTNYGYTF
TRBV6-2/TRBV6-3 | CASSRQGSHSYEQYF
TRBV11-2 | CASSLRTRAGGPQGYEQYF
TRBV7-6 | CASSSGTGRYEQYF
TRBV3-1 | CASSQDNRGFPLHF
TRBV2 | CASSPRTSGVETQYF
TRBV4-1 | CASSLESAVPYEQYF
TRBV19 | CASSTIEGAYEQYF
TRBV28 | CASGGSYGYTF
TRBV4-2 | CASSSTPTVSGNTIYF
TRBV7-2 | CASSFRETAHEAFF
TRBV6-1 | CASSVQITVTGELFF
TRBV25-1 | CASSEYGGGGNQPQHF
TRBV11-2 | CASSFDQSSYEQYF
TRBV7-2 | CASSSWTDYGYTF
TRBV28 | CASSTRDPSGWTQYF
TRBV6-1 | CASSQGTYGYTF
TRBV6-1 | CASKALPDQPQHF
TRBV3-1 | CASSSQTALAKNIQYF
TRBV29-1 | CSVVGYTGDGYTF
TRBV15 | CATSRDLRTGELFF
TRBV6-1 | CASSELRTVGYGYTF
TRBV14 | CASTPWGPGQPSSYNSPLHF